This TCR beta chain was obtained from a study of T cell responses to AZD1222 COVID-19 vaccine. Study-wide findings and caveats: Two AZD1222 administrations were followed by greater Spike-specific TCR breadth and depth. Donor demographics were predominantly white British with a female majority; clonal diversity may be underestimated.

In the case of this clone: Its antigen remains unknown.

The CDR3 has 14 residues. Per germline, CDR1 SGHRS and CDR2 YFSETQ. Trimming cost V 0 bases and J 4 bases, with 9 bases left between them. Produced via immunoSEQ multiplex PCR; TCRdb's table is partial and in-frame only. There are about 140,000 clones in the sample; 80% to 95% occur only once, and about 5.5% lies in the top ten. The material sequenced was peripheral blood, taken on day 0 of AZD1222 vaccination. The rearrangement links TRBV5-1 to TRBJ2-3; possibly TRBD2 for D (6 bases). This clonotype originated in an adult in good health. As DNA, the CDR3 is TGCGCCAGCAGCTTGGGGGACTCCCCAGATACGCAGTATTTT. Protein sequence: CASSLGDSPDTQYF.